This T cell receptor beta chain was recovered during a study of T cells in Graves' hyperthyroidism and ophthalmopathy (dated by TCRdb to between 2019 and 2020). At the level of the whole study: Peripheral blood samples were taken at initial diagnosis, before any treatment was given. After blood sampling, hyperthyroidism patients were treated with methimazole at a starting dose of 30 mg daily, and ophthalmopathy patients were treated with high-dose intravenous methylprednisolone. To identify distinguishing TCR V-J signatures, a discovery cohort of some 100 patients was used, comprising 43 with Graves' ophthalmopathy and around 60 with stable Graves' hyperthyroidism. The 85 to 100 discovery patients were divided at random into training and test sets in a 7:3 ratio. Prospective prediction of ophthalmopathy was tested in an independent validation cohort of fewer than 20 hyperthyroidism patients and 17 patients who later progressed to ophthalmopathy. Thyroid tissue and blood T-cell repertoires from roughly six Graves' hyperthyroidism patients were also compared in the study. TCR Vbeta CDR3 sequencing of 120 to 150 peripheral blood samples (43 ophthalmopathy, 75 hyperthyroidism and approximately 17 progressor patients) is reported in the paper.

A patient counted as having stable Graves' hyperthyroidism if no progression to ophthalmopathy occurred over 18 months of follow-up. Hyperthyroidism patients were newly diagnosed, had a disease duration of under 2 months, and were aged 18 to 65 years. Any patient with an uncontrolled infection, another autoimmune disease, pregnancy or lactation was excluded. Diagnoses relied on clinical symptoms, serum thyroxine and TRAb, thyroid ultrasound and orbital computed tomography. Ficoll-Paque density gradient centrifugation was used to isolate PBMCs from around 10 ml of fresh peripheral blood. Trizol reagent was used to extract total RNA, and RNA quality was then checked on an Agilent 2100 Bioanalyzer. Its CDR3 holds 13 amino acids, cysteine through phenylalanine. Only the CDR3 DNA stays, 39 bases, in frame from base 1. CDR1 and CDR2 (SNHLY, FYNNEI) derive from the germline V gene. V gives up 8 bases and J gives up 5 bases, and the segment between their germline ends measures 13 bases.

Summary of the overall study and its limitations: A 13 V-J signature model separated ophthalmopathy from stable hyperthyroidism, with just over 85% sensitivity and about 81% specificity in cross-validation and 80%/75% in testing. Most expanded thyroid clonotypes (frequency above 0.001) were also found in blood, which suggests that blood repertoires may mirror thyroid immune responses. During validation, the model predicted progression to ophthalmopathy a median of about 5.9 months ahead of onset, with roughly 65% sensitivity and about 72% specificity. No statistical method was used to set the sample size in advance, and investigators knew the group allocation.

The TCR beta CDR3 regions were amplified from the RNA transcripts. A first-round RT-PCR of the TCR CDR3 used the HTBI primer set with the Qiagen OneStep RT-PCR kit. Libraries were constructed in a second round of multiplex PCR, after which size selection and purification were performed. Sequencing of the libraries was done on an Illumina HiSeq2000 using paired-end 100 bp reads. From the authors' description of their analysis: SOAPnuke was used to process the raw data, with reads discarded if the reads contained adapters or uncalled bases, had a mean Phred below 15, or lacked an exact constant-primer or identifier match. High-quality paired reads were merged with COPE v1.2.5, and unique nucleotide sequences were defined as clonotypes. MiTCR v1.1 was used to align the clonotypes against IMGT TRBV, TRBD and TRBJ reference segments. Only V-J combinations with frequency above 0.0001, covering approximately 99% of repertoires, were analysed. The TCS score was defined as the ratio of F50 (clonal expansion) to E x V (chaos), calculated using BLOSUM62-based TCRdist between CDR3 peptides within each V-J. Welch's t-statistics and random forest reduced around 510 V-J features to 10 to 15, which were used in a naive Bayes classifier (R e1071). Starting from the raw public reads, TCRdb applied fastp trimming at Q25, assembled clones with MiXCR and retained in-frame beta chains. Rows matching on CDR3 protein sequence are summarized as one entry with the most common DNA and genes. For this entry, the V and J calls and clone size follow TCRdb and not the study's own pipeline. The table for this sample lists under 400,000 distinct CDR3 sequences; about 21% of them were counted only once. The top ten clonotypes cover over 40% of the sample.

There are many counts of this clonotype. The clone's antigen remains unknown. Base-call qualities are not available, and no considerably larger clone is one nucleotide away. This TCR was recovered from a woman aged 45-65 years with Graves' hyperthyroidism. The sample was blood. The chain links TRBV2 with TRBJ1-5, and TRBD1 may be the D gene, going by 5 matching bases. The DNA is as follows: TGTGCCAGCGCCTGGGGGAGGGATCAGCCCCAGCATTTT. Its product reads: CASAWGRDQPQHF.